This T cell receptor beta chain derives from a study of T cell responses to AZD1222 COVID-19 vaccine. Study-level findings and limits: The peak T cell response came first, and repertoires were sampled only after it. Per reports, nearly half of all spike-specific TCRs target regions that are unmutated in variants.

Second doses at about 4 or about 12 weeks were pooled. Generated by immunoSEQ multiplex PCR, the TCRdb table keeps only in-frame clones and is missing some. The table shows just under 150,000 clones, with around 83% occurring only once. Trimming pared 3 bases from V and 4 bases from J, leaving 6 bases between. CDR3 length: 12 amino acids. The germline gives CDR1 SNHLY, CDR2 FYNNEI. Only a few counts were recorded for this clone. Its target is unknown. The sequence came from an adult who received the AZD1222 COVID-19 vaccine. V and J are TRBV2 and TRBJ1-1; the D is unclear. This specimen consisted of peripheral blood, obtained 28 days after the second AZD1222 dose. The DNA for the CDR3 is TGTGCCAGCAGTGAGGGAATCACTGAAGCTTTCTTT. Residues: CASSEGITEAFF.